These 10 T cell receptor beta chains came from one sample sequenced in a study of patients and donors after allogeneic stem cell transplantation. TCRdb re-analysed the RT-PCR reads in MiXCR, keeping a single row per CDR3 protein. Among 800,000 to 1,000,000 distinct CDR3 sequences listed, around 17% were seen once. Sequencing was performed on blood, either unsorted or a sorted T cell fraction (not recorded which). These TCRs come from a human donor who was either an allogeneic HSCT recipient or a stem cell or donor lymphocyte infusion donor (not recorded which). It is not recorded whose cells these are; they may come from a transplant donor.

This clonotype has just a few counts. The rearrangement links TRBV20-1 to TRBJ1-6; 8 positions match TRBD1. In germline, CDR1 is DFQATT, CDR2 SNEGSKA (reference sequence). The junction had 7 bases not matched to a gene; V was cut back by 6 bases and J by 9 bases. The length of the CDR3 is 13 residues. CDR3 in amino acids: CSAPGQGTSPLHF. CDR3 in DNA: TGCAGTGCACCCGGACAGGGAACTTCACCCCTCCACTTT.

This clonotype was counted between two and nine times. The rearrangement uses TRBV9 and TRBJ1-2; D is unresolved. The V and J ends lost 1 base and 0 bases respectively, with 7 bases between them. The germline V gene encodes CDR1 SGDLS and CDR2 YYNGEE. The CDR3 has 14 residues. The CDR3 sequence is CASSVSSSNYGYTF. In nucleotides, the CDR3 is TGTGCCAGCAGCGTATCAAGTTCTAACTATGGCTACACCTTC. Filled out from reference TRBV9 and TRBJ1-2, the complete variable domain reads DSGVTQTPKHLITATGQRVTLRCSPRSGDLSVYWYQQSLDQGLQFLIQYYNGEERAKGNILERFSAQQFPDLHSELNLSSLELGDSALYFCASSVSSSNYGYTFGSGTRLTVV.

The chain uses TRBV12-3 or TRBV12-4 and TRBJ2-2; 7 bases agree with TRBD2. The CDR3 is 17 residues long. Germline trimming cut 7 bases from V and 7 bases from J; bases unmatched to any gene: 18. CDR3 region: CASTPLAGGSFFGELFF. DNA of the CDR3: TGTGCCAGCACTCCTCTGGCTGGCGGGAGCTTCTTCGGGGAGCTGTTTTTT.

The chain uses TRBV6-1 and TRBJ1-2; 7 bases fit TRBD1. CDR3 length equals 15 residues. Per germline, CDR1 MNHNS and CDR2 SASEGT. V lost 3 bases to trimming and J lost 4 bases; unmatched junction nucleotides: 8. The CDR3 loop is CASSETGLVVYGYTF. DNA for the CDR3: TGTGCCAGCAGTGAGACAGGGTTGGTCGTCTATGGCTACACCTTC.

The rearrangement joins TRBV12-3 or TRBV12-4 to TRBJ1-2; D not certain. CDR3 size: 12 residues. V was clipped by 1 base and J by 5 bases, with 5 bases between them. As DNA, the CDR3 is TGTGCCAGCAGTTTAGTAGTATATGGCTACACCTTC. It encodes CASSLVVYGYTF.

CDR3 DNA sequence: TGTGCCAGCAGCCCCAGGGGGCTGCTTCAGCCCCAGCATTTT. It specifies CASSPRGLLQPQHF. V and J are TRBV5-6 and TRBJ1-5; TRBD1 matches at 8 bases. V gave up 4 bases and J gave up 6 bases; unmatched junction bases: 6. The germline V gene has CDR1 SGHDT and CDR2 YYEEEE. This CDR3 spans 14 amino acids.

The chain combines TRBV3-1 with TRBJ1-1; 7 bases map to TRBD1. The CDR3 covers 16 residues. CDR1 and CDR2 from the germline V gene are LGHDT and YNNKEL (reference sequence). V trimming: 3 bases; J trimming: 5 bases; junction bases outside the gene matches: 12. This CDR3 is CASSHSQGGANTEAFF. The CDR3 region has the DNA TGTGCCAGCAGCCATTCACAAGGGGGCGCGAATACTGAAGCTTTCTTT.

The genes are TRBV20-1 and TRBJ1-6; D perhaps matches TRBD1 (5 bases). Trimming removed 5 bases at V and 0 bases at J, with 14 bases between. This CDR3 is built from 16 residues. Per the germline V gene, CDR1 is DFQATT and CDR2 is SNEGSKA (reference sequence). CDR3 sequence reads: CSASQGSNSYNSPLHF. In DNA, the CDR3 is TGCAGTGCTTCTCAGGGATCCAACTCCTATAATTCACCCCTCCACTTT.

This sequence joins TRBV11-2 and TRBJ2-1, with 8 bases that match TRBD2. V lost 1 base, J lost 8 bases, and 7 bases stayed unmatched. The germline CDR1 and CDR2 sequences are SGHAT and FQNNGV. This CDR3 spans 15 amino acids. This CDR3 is CASSLVVGRAYEQFF. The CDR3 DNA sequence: TGTGCCAGCAGCTTAGTAGTCGGGAGGGCCTATGAGCAGTTCTTC.

For the CDR3, the DNA is TGTGCCAGCAGTCTAACGGGGTCCACCAGTGAGCAGTACTTC. Amino acid sequence: CASSLTGSTSEQYF. This rearrangement joins TRBV11-3 to TRBJ2-7; tentative D call: TRBD2 (5 bases). The CDR3 totals 14 residues. V lost 6 bases, J lost 7 bases, and 19 bases lay in between. The germline gives CDR1 SGHNT, CDR2 YENEEA.